This T cell receptor beta chain was identified during a study of T cell changes during pregnancy in multiple sclerosis (dated by TCRdb to the late 2010s). Notes on the research overall: Changes in the T cell repertoire over the course of pregnancy were examined in this study in women with multiple sclerosis.

The library was built by means of the immunoSEQ multiplex PCR assay. TCRdb holds this immuneACCESS table with in-frame rearrangements only. Some clones are missing; in checked studies, unresolved V genes explain under half, and the rest has no known cause. Here the sample has about 36,000 clones; 91% occur a single time. In total, the top ten clones hold around 0.47% of the sample. V is pared back by 7 bases and J by 7 bases, with 20 bases lying between the germline termini. Sequences SEHNR (CDR1) and FQNEAQ (CDR2) are obtained from the germline V gene (reference sequence). The CDR3 runs 14 residues from the cysteine to the phenylalanine. The read is trimmed to its CDR3 DNA, 42 bases read in frame from base 1. Remarks on this clone: Its antigen has not been determined. No clone much larger than this one lies a single base away; base qualities are absent.

The sample in question was CD4+ T cells from peripheral blood mononuclear cells, obtained in the second trimester of pregnancy. The chain was built from TRBV7-9 and TRBJ2-7, with a weak D call of TRBD2 (5 bases match). The sequence derives from a female donor in good health, enrolled as a control in a pregnancy study. The DNA sequence is given as TGTGCCAGCACCTCGGCGTTTTCCCCGGGGGAGCAGTACTTC. Translated, it reads CASTSAFSPGEQYF.